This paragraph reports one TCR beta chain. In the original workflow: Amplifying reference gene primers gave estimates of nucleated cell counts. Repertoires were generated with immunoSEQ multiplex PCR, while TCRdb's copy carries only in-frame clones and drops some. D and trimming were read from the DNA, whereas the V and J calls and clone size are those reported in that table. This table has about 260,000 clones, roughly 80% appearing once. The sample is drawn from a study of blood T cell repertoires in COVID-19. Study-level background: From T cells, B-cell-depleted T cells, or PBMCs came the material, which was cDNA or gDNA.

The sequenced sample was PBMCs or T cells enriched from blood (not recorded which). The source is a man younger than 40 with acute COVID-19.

CDR3: CASSLKQGHYGYTF. CDR3 sequence (DNA): TGTGCCAGCAGCTTGAAACAGGGCCACTATGGCTACACCTTC. The gene calls are TRBV5-6 and TRBJ1-2; D is possibly TRBD1 (6 bases). This CDR3 is 14 amino acids long. Between the trimmed V and J ends, which lost 1 base and 3 bases, there was a span of 10 bases. Germline values: CDR1 SGHDT, CDR2 YYEEEE. Full variable domain (missing parts from reference TRBV5-6 and TRBJ1-2): DAGVTQSPTHLIKTRGQQVTLRCSPKSGHDTVSWYQQALGQGPQFIFQYYEEEERQRGNFPDRFSGHQFPNYSSELNVNALLLGDSALYLCASSLKQGHYGYTFGSGTRLTVV.